The clone carrying this TCR beta chain has at least ten counts. The target antigen is unknown. Unmatched junction bases numbered 3, after V lost 5 bases and J lost 3 bases. The CDR3 consists of 14 residues. The data belong to a study of neurological immune-mediated disorders. For sorted libraries, the input was 1 million CD4+ or CD8+ T cells. TCRdb itself ran the 5' RACE reads through MiXCR, one entry per CDR3 protein. The top ten hold 0.55% to 0.65% of the sample, which has 40,000 to 45,000 distinct CDR3 sequences, 6% to 7% seen once. Overall study results and limits: Among expanded clones, no CDR3 amino acid sequences were shared across subjects, a pattern suggesting private repertoires in all groups.

Sequencing was done on a sample of CD4+ T cells from blood. The receptor comes from a middle-aged woman in good health. The V call is TRBV12-3 or TRBV12-4, the J call TRBJ2-5, with TRBD2 matching over 10 bases. The DNA for the CDR3 is TGTGCCAGCAGTACCACTAGCGGGAAAGAGACCCAGTACTTC. It specifies CASSTTSGKETQYF.